This T cell receptor beta chain was documented in a study of T cells in Graves' hyperthyroidism and ophthalmopathy. This CDR3 has 15 amino acids. Germline V gene lookup returns CDR1 SGHDN and CDR2 FVKESK. V was cut by 3 bases and J by 6 bases, with 12 bases left in between. Clinical Activity Scores of at least 3, NOSPECS grades of at least 4 and durations under 3 months characterized ophthalmopathy patients. The TCR beta CDR3 regions underwent amplification using RNA transcripts as the source. The TCR CDR3 was amplified in a first-round RT-PCR using the HTBI primer set. TCRdb independently ran MiXCR on the multiplex PCR reads; one entry per CDR3 protein. The sample consists of roughly 400,000 distinct CDR3 sequences, over 12% of them appearing once.

The chain links TRBV14 to TRBJ2-6, with a tentative D call TRBD1 (6 bases). The material sequenced was blood. The receptor's source is a man aged 45-65 years with Graves' ophthalmopathy. CDR3 sequence reads: CASSHFTGMANVLTF. For the CDR3, the DNA is TGTGCCAGCAGCCATTTTACAGGGATGGCCAACGTCCTGACTTTC.